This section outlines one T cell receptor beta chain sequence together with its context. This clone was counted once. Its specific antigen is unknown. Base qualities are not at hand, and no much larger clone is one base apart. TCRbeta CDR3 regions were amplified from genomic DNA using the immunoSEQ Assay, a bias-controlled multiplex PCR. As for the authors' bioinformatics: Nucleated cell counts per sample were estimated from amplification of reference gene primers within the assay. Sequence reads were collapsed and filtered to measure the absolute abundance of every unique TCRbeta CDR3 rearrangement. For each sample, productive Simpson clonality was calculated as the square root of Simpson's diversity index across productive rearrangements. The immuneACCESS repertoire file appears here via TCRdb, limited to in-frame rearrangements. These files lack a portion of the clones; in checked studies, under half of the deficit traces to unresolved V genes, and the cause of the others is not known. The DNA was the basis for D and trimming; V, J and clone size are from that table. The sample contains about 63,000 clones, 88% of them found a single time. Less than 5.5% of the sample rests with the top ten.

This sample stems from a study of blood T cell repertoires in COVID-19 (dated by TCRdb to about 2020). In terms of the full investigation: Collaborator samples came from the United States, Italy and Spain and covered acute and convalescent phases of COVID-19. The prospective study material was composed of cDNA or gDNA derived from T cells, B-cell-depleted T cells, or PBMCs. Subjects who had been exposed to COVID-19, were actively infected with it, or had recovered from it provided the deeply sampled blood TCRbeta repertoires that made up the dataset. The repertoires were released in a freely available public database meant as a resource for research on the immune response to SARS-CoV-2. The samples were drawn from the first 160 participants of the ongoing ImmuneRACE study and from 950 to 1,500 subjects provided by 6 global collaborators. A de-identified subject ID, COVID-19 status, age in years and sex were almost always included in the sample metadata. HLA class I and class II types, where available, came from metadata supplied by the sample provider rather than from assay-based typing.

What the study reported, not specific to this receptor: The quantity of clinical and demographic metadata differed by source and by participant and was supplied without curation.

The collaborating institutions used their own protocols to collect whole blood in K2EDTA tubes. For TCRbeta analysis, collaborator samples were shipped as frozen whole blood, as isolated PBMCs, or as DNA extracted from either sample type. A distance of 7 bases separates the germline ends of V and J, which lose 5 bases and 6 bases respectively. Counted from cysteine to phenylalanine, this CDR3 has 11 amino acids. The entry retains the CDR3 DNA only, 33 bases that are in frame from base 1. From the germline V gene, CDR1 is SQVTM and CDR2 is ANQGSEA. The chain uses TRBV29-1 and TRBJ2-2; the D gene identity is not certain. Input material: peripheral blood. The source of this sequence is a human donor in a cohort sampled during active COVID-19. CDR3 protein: CSVNYSGELFF. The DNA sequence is TGCAGCGTTAATTATTCCGGGGAGCTGTTTTTT.